This TCR beta chain was observed in a study of cytomegalovirus exposure and HLA in healthy donors. Germline loops: CDR1 SQVTM, CDR2 ANQGSEA. The length of the CDR3 is 13 residues. PCR used 60 Vbeta primers and 13 Jbeta primers. Only in-frame clones appear in the TCRdb table, and some are missing; sequencing was by immunoSEQ multiplex PCR. The sample shows 75,000 to 100,000 clones, less than 85% of them seen only once. On this clone itself: What it recognizes is unknown.

Study results and limitations: Apart from CMV serostatus, no immune exposure information was available.

The chain links TRBV29-1 to TRBJ2-5, with TRBD2 identical over 12 bases. The DNA end lines up better with TRBJ2-7; the J call may be wrong. Source material: PBMCs. The sequence derives from a woman aged 60 to 75 in good health and CMV-seropositive. The DNA of the CDR3 is TGCAGCGTGTCCGCTAGCGGGGGGGGCGAGCAGTACTTC. Its translation is CSVSASGGGEQYF.